This TCR beta chain derives from a study of blood T cells in healthy people across ages. Trimming cost V 5 bases and J 6 bases, with 17 bases left between them. The CDR3 has 15 amino acids. Germline CDR1 is SEHNR and CDR2 is FQNEAQ (reference sequence). As for this clonotype: Its antigen is unidentified.

PCR was performed a second time for about 7 to 12 cycles using a sample-barcoded 5' primer and a J-beta primer mix. TCRdb independently ran MiXCR on the 5' RACE reads; one entry per CDR3 protein. The table includes hundreds of thousands of distinct CDR3 sequences, around 43% detected once. Study-level points and caveats: A roughly linear age-dependent decrease characterized TCR beta diversity per million T cells.

This clonotype was sampled from a man of 80 years or more in good health. The sequenced material came from blood. The chain carries TRBV7-9 and TRBJ1-5; possibly TRBD1 for D (6 bases). CDR3 nucleotide sequence: TGTGCCAGCAGCCGCGGCGGGGGGGCTGGTCAGCCCCAGCATTTT. Translation gives CASSRGGGAGQPQHF.